The 8 T cell receptor beta chains given below trace back to one sample, sequenced in a study. TCRdb itself ran the RT-PCR reads through MiXCR, one entry per CDR3 protein. Among almost 700,000 distinct CDR3 sequences, 12% to 15% were seen once, and the ten largest hold 3.6%. The sequenced sample consisted of memory CD4+ T cells from blood. Source of these receptors: a female donor in good health, serving as a healthy control.

This clonotype was detected only a few times. This chain uses TRBV12-3 or TRBV12-4 with TRBJ1-5; 7 nucleotides align to TRBD1. V was pared by 5 bases and J by 9 bases, with 7 bases of the junction left unmatched. The CDR3 has 13 amino acids. The CDR3 bases are TGTGCCAGCAGTGACAGGGCGGCAGCGCCCCAGCATTTT. This translates into CASSDRAAAPQHF.

This clonotype has a handful of counts. The chain is built from TRBV6-5 and TRBJ2-1, with D uncertain. Trimming removed 7 bases from V and 8 bases from J, with 9 bases in between. Germline CDR1 is MNHEY and CDR2 is SVGAGI. The CDR3 is 11 amino acids. CDR3 in amino acids: CASKQRDEQFF. CDR3 sequence (DNA): TGTGCCAGCAAACAGAGAGATGAGCAGTTCTTC.

This clonotype was seen ten or more times. This rearrangement joins TRBV24-1 to TRBJ2-1, with D uncertain. CDR1 is KGHDR and CDR2 is SFDVKD in the germline V gene. The ends were cut back, 0 bases at V and 9 bases at J, with 20 bases in the middle. This CDR3 has 17 residues. CDR3 DNA sequence: TGTGCCACCAGTGATTTGCCCCGGGCCAATGCCCACCGTGAGCAGTTCTTC. This sequence encodes CATSDLPRANAHREQFF.

This clonotype has at least ten counts. The chain uses TRBV9 and TRBJ2-1; D is undetermined. This CDR3 contains 14 residues. Trimming took off 3 bases at V and 3 bases at J, with 10 bases between the two ends. CDR1 is SGDLS and CDR2 is YYNGEE in the germline V gene. The DNA of the CDR3 is TGTGCCAGCAGCGAACCGACGGTCTACAATGAGCAGTTCTTC. The encoded protein is CASSEPTVYNEQFF.

This clonotype showed up just a few times. The chain uses TRBV24-1 and TRBJ2-1; D may be TRBD1 (5 bases). Germline CDR1 is KGHDR and CDR2 is SFDVKD. The CDR3 is 16 amino acids. With 0 bases removed from V and 12 bases from J, the gap between germline ends came to 20 bases. CDR3 sequence (DNA): TGTGCCACCAGTGATTTGCTCAAGGACGGCAATAGGGGGCAGTTCTTC. Encoded protein: CATSDLLKDGNRGQFF.

The chain links TRBV20-1 to TRBJ2-1; the match to TRBD2 covers 9 bases. Germline values: CDR1 DFQATT, CDR2 SNEGSKA (reference sequence). Trimming at V came to 0 bases and at J to 5 bases, leaving 8 bases not matched to a gene. This CDR3 has 16 residues. The CDR3 protein is CSARDLASGNHNEQFF. The CDR3, as DNA: TGCAGTGCTAGAGATCTGGCTAGCGGGAACCACAATGAGCAGTTCTTC.

The table lists this clonotype with many counts. The J gene is TRBJ2-1, the V gene TRBV5-1; a possible D gene is TRBD1 (5 bases). Trimming shortened V by 0 bases and J by 10 bases, and 11 bases separated the two germline ends. Germline CDR1 is SGHRS and CDR2 is YFSETQ. The CDR3 consists of 13 residues. CDR3 sequence: CASSLDRFGEQFF. DNA for the CDR3: TGCGCCAGCAGCTTGGACAGGTTCGGGGAGCAGTTCTTC.

A note on this clonotype: A much larger clone lies one base from this, so it may be a read error. The CDR3 region is CATSFTDTQYF. The CDR3 DNA is TGTGCCACCAGCTTCACAGATACGCAGTATTTT. This chain joins TRBV24-1 and TRBJ2-3; no clear D gene. The CDR3 length is 11 residues. The V gene lost 7 bases and the J gene lost 2 bases, with 3 bases spanning the gap. The germline V gene encodes CDR1 KGHDR and CDR2 SFDVKD.